The 10 T cell receptor beta chains below all came from one sample that was sequenced in a study of siplizumab effects on memory and regulatory T cells. Only in-frame clones appear in the TCRdb table, and some are missing; sequencing was by immunoSEQ multiplex PCR. The sample has around 100,000 clones; around 90% are singletons. The sample taken for sequencing was CD4+ T cells sorted from blood. Every receptor here comes from a human donor in good health.

Only one count was recorded for this clone. This chain joins TRBV2 and TRBJ1-1; TRBD1 aligns across 8 bases. With 7 bases clipped from V and 1 base from J, the junction kept 2 bases outside the gene matches. There are 13 residues in the CDR3. Germline CDR1 reads SNHLY; CDR2 reads FYNNEI. This CDR3 reads CASKGTGNTEAFF. The CDR3 region has the DNA TGTGCCAGCAAGGGGACAGGGAACACTGAAGCTTTCTTT.

This chain joins TRBV27 and TRBJ1-4; maybe TRBD1 (5 bases). The CDR3 is 15 amino acids. The ends were cut back, 2 bases at V and 7 bases at J, with 14 bases in the middle. Germline-derived CDR1 and CDR2 are MNHEY and SMNVEV (reference sequence). CDR3 residues: CASSLLGGTGEKLFF. In nucleotides, the CDR3 is TGTGCCAGCAGTTTACTCGGGGGAACCGGTGAAAAACTGTTTTTT. The whole variable domain, remainder taken from reference TRBV27 and TRBJ1-4, is EAQVTQNPRYLITVTGKKLTVTCSQNMNHEYMSWYRQDPGLGLRQIYYSMNVEVTDKGDVPEGYKVSRKEKRNFPLILESPSPNQTSLYFCASSLLGGTGEKLFFGSGTQLSVL.

The gene calls are TRBV4-1 and TRBJ2-3; TRBD2 aligns across 14 bases. Per germline, CDR1 MGHRA and CDR2 YSYEKL. After removal of 1 base from V and 4 bases from J, the junction contained 10 bases not matched to a gene. The CDR3 has 19 residues. The CDR3: CASSQGKIGTSGSSDTQYF. The CDR3 nucleotides are TGCGCCAGCAGCCAAGGAAAAATCGGGACTAGCGGGAGTTCAGATACGCAGTATTTT.

V usage is TRBV2 and J usage is TRBJ2-7, with 7 bases lining up with TRBD1. Trimming cost V 6 bases and J 3 bases; bases outside gene matches: 11. The length of the CDR3 is 15 residues. Germline CDR1 and CDR2: SNHLY and FYNNEI. The CDR3 coding sequence is TGTGCCAGCAGAGCTAACAGGGGTTCAGTCTACGAGCAGTACTTC. Protein product: CASRANRGSVYEQYF. Complete variable domain (other parts from reference TRBV2 and TRBJ2-7): EPEVTQTPSHQVTQMGQEVILRCVPISNHLYFYWYRQILGQKVEFLVSFYNNEISEKSEIFDDQFSVERPDGSNFTLKIRSTKLEDSAMYFCASRANRGSVYEQYFGPGTRLTVT.

Notes on this clone: The same CDR3 can be traced to other DNA sequences in this sample. This chain uses TRBV29-1 with TRBJ1-1; TRBD1 agrees at 8 bases. The CDR3 is 15 amino acids. V shed 3 bases and J 0 bases; nucleotides not matched to a gene: 6. CDR1 and CDR2 from the germline V gene are SQVTM and ANQGSEA. The CDR3 region is CSVEILDRVNTEAFF. The CDR3 nucleotides are TGCAGCGTTGAGATTTTGGACAGGGTGAACACTGAAGCTTTCTTT.

The chain uses TRBV30 and TRBJ1-2, with 11 bases aligning to TRBD1. CDR3 length: 13 amino acids. Germline V CDR1 and CDR2: GTSNPN, SVGIG (reference sequence). In nucleotides, the CDR3 is TGTGCTCAACGGGGGACAGGGGGAATTAGGTACACCTTC. This sequence encodes CAQRGTGGIRYTF.

This chain uses TRBV5-8 with TRBJ1-2; a possible D gene is TRBD1 (5 bases). CDR3 length: 13 amino acids. V gave up 4 bases and J gave up 7 bases, with 14 bases separating them. CDR1 and CDR2 (germline): SGHTS, YDEGEE. The CDR3 sequence is CASSHPGPGGYTF. Here the CDR3 DNA reads TGTGCCAGCAGCCACCCAGGGCCGGGTGGCTACACCTTC. Full variable domain (remainder filled in from reference TRBV5-8 and TRBJ1-2): EAGVTQSPTHLIKTRGQQATLRCSPISGHTSVYWYQQALGLGLQFLLWYDEGEERNRGNFPPRFSGRQFPNYSSELNVNALELEDSALYLCASSHPGPGGYTFGSGTRLTVV.

J is TRBJ2-2 and V is TRBV6-1; 8 bases are shared with TRBD1. Unmatched junction bases numbered 7, after V lost 0 bases and J lost 4 bases. Per the germline V gene, CDR1 is MNHNS and CDR2 is SASEGT. This CDR3 comprises 17 residues. The CDR3 region has the DNA TGTGCCAGCAGTGAAGCGGCTGGACAGGGTGGCACCGGGGAGCTGTTTTTT. Protein product: CASSEAAGQGGTGELFF.

This clone was observed a few times. The rearrangement uses TRBV11-1 and TRBJ2-1; 9 bases match TRBD2. V gave up 5 bases and J gave up 1 base; unmatched junction bases: 6. CDR3 length: 16 residues. CDR1 is SGHAT and CDR2 is FQDESV in the germline V gene (reference sequence). The CDR3 protein is CASSASGRRSYNEQFF. CDR3 DNA sequence: TGTGCCAGCAGCGCGAGCGGGAGGAGGTCCTACAATGAGCAGTTCTTC.

This sequence joins TRBV19 and TRBJ2-1; 7 nucleotides line up with TRBD1. The CDR3 covers 17 residues. Germline V gene sequence: CDR1 LNHDA, CDR2 SQIVND (reference sequence). Trimming cost V 5 bases and J 6 bases; bases outside gene matches: 16. The CDR3 is CASSPSHARGKGNEQFF. CDR3 coding DNA: TGTGCCAGTAGTCCCTCCCACGCCAGGGGGAAGGGCAATGAGCAGTTCTTC.